This T cell receptor beta chain stems from a study of blood T cell repertoires in COVID-19. On the study more broadly: Acute and convalescent COVID-19 samples came from the United States, Italy and Spain. PBMCs, B-cell-depleted T cells, or T cells provided the cDNA or gDNA that made up the material.

Authors' data handling: Reference gene primers were amplified, and this amplification served to estimate nucleated cell counts. Profiling relied on immunoSEQ multiplex PCR, and the TCRdb table lists in-frame clones only, not all of them. That table supplies the V and J calls and clone size; D and trimming were determined from the DNA. The top ten clones hold around 4% of a sample with about 100,000 clones, less than 90% of them seen once. Between the trimmed V and J ends, which lost 6 bases and 4 bases, there was a span of 21 bases. The germline gives CDR1 SQVTM, CDR2 ANQGSEA. This CDR3 is built from 16 residues.

The V and J genes are TRBV29-1 and TRBJ1-4, with D unresolved. This sequence originates from a man between 60 and 75 years old with acute or convalescent COVID-19. The sequencing sample was made of peripheral blood. CDR3 nucleotide sequence: TGCAGCGTCGTGATACAGAAGATTGGGCTTAATGAAAAACTGTTTTTT. This sequence encodes CSVVIQKIGLNEKLFF.